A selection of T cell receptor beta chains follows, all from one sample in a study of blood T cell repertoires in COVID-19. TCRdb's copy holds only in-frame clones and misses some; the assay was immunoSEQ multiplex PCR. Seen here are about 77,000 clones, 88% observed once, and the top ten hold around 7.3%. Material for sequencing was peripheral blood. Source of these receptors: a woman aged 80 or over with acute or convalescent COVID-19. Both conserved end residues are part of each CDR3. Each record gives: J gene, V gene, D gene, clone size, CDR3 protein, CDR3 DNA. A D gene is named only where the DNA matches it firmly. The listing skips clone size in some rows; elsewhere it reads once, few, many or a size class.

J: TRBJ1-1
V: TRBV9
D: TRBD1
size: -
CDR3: CASSATGGRGTEAFF
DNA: TGTGCCAGCAGCGCAACAGGGGGTCGGGGCACTGAAGCTTTCTTT

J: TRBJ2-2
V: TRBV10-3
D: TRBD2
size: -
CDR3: CAISERGGRTGELFF
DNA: TGTGCCATCAGTGAGCGGGGGGGCCGCACCGGGGAGCTGTTTTTT

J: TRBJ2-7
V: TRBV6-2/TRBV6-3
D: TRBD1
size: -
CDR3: CASSDRGLNYEQYF
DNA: TGTGCCAGCAGTGACAGGGGGCTAAACTACGAGCAGTACTTC

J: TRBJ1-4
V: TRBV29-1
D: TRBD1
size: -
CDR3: CSARTGTQGPNEKLFF
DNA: TGCAGCGCCCGGACAGGGACTCAGGGGCCTAATGAAAAACTGTTTTTT

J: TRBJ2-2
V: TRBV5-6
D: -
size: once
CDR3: CASSLYGHPANTGELFF
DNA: TGTGCCAGCAGCTTGTATGGACATCCCGCTAACACCGGGGAGCTGTTTTTT

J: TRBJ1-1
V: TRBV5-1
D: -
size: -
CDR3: CASSPGTFGTEAFF
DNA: TGCGCCAGCAGCCCCGGGACATTTGGGACTGAAGCTTTCTTT

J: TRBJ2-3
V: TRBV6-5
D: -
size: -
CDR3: CASGKGVTDTQYF
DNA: TGTGCCAGCGGAAAAGGGGTGACAGATACGCAGTATTTT

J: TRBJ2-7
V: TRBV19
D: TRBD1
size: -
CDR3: CASSTPGQGELEQYF
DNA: TGTGCCAGTAGTACTCCGGGACAGGGGGAATTGGAGCAGTACTTC

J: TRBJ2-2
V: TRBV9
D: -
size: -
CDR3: CASTPTGNTGELFF
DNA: TGTGCCAGCACCCCGACAGGGAACACCGGGGAGCTGTTTTTT

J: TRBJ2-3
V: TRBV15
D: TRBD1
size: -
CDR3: CATSRVRGTGGADTQYF
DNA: TGTGCCACCAGCAGAGTGAGGGGGACAGGGGGAGCAGATACGCAGTATTTT

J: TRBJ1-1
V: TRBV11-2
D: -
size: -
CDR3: CASSPRVGAGNTEAFF
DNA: TGTGCCAGCAGCCCCCGGGTGGGGGCCGGGAACACTGAAGCTTTCTTT

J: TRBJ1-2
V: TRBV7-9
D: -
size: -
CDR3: CASSSGLLTGYTF
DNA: TGTGCCAGCAGCTCGGGACTGCTGACGGGCTACACCTTC

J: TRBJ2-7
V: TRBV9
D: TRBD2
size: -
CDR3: CARSPGGGGYEQYF
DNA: TGTGCCCGCAGCCCGGGGGGGGGCGGGTACGAGCAGTACTTC

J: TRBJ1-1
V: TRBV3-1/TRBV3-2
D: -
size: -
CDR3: CASSLLGQITEAFF
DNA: TGTGCCAGCAGCCTCCTCGGACAGATCACTGAAGCTTTCTTT

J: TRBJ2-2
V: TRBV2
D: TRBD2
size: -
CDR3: CASGLAGSTGELFF
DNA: TGTGCCAGCGGCCTAGCGGGTAGTACCGGGGAGCTGTTTTTT

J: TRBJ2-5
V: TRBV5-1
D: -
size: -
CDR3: CASSLNPGLKQETQYF
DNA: TGCGCCAGCAGCTTAAACCCGGGACTCAAGCAAGAGACCCAGTACTTC

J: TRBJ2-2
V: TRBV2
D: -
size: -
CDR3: CASNGGNGAGELFF
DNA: TGTGCCAGCAATGGAGGGAATGGCGCCGGGGAGCTGTTTTTT

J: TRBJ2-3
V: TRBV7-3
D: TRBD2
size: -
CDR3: CASSLGLAAGDTQYF
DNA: TGTGCCAGCAGCTTAGGCCTAGCGGCGGGAGATACGCAGTATTTT

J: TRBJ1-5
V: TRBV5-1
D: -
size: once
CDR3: CASSTEAGPGQPQHF
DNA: TGCGCCAGCAGCACGGAGGCAGGCCCGGGACAGCCCCAGCATTTT

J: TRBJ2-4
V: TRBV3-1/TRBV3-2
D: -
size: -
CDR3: CASSQEGGNIQYF
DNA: TGTGCCAGCAGCCAAGAAGGAGGGAACATTCAGTACTTC

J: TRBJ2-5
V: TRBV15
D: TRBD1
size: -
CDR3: CATSREGGLLQETQYF
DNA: TGTGCCACCAGCAGAGAAGGGGGCTTACTGCAAGAGACCCAGTACTTC

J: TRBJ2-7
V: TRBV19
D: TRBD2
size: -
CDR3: CASSMRLSGAPTKQYF
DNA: TGTGCCAGTAGTATGAGGTTGAGCGGGGCTCCTACGAAGCAGTACTTC

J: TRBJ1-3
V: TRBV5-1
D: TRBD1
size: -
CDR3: CASSQQGAVGNTIYF
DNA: TGCGCCAGCAGCCAACAGGGGGCTGTTGGAAACACCATATATTTT

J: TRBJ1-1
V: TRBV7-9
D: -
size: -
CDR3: CASSQGTKEAFF
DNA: TGTGCCAGCAGCCAAGGGACAAAGGAAGCTTTCTTT

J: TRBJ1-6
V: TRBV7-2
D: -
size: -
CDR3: CASSLNRGLYNSPLHF
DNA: TGTGCCAGCAGCTTAAATAGGGGCCTCTATAATTCACCCCTCCACTTT

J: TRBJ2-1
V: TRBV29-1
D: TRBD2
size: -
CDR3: CSVEGLAGRKSYNEQFF
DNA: TGCAGCGTTGAAGGGCTAGCGGGTAGGAAATCCTACAATGAGCAGTTCTTC

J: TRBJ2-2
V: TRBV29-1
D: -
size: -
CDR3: CSVDKQDTGELFF
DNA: TGCAGCGTTGATAAACAGGACACCGGGGAGCTGTTTTTT

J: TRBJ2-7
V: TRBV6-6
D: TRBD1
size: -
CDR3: CASRTGTALEQYF
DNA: TGTGCCAGCAGAACAGGGACAGCCCTAGAGCAGTACTTC

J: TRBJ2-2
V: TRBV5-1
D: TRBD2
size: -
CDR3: CASSPGLAGGRTGELFF
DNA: TGCGCCAGCAGCCCAGGACTAGCGGGGGGCCGCACCGGGGAGCTGTTTTTT

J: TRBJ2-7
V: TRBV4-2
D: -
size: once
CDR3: CASSQVVSWGEMNEQYF
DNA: TGTGCCAGCAGCCAAGTCGTGTCGTGGGGCGAGATGAACGAGCAGTACTTC

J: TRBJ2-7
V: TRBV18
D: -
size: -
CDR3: CASSPRQSYEQYF
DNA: TGTGCCAGCTCACCTAGACAATCCTACGAGCAGTACTTC

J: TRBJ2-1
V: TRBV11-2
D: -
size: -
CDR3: CASSLLLNNEQFF
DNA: TGTGCCAGCAGCCTCCTCCTAAACAATGAGCAGTTCTTC

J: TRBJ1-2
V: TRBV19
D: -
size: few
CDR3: CASSRRDTNYGYTF
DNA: TGTGCCAGTAGTCGTCGGGACACCAACTATGGCTACACCTTC

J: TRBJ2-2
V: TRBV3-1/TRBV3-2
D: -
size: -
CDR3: CASSPFNGGANTGELFF
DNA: TGTGCCAGCAGCCCCTTCAATGGGGGGGCAAACACCGGGGAGCTGTTTTTT

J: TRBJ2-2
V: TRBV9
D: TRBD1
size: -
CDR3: CASSVGQGAAGELFF
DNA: TGTGCCAGCAGCGTAGGACAGGGGGCTGCCGGGGAGCTGTTTTTT

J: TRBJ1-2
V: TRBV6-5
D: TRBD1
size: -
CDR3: CASSYSGTVTYGYTF
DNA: TGTGCCAGCAGTTACTCCGGGACAGTGACCTATGGCTACACCTTC

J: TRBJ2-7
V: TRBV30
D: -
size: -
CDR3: CAWSVGSRTEQYF
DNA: TGTGCCTGGAGTGTAGGTTCAAGGACAGAGCAGTACTTC

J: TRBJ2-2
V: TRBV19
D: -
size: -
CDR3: CASKVDPNTGELFF
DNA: TGTGCCAGTAAAGTAGATCCGAACACCGGGGAGCTGTTTTTT

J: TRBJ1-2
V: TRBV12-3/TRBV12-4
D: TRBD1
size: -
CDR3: CASSDRGHGYTF
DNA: TGTGCCAGCAGCGACAGGGGGCATGGCTACACCTTC

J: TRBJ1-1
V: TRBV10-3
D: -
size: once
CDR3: CAIEARENTEAFF
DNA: TGTGCCATCGAAGCGAGGGAGAACACTGAAGCTTTCTTT

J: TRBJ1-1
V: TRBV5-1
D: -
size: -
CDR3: CASSFGPTEAFF
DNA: TGCGCCAGCAGCTTTGGGCCCACTGAAGCTTTCTTT

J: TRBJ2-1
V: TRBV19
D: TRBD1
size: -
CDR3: CASRDRVYNEQFF
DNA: TGTGCCAGTAGGGACAGGGTATACAATGAGCAGTTCTTC

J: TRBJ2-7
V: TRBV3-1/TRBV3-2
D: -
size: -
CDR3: CASSLRTNSYEQYF
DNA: TGTGCCAGCAGCCTGAGGACAAATAGCTACGAGCAGTACTTC

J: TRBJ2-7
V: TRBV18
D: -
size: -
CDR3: CASSPPGQQNPWEQYF
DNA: TGTGCCAGCTCACCACCGGGGCAGCAAAACCCCTGGGAGCAGTACTTC

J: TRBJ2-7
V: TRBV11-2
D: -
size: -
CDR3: CASSFLISSYEQYF
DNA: TGTGCCAGCAGCTTCCTAATATCATCCTACGAGCAGTACTTC